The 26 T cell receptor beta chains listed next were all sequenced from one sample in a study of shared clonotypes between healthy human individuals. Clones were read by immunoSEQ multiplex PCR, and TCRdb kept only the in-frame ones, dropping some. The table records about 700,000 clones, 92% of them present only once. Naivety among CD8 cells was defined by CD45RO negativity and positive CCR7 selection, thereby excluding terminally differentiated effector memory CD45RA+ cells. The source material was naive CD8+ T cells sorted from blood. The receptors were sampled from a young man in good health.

For the CDR3, the DNA is TGCGCCAGCAGCCACAGGGGGAACGAGCAGTACTTC. It is translated as CASSHRGNEQYF. The gene calls are TRBV4-1 and TRBJ2-7, with 7 bases lining up with TRBD1. V lost 3 bases and J lost 5; bases outside the gene matches: 1. The CDR3 contains 12 residues. Germline V lookup: CDR1 MGHRA, CDR2 YSYEKL.

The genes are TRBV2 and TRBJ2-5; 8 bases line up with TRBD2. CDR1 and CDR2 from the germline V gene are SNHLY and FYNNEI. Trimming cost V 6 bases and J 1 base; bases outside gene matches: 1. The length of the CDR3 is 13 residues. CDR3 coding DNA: TGTGCCAGCAGAACTAGCGGCCAAGAGACCCAGTACTTC. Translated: CASRTSGQETQYF.

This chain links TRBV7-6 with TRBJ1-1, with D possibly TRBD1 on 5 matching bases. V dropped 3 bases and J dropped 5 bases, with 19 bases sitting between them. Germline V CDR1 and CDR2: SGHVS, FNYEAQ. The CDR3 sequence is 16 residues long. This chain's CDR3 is CASSFLSSQGGTEAFF. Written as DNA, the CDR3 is TGTGCCAGCAGCTTCTTGAGTTCGCAGGGAGGGACTGAAGCTTTCTTT.

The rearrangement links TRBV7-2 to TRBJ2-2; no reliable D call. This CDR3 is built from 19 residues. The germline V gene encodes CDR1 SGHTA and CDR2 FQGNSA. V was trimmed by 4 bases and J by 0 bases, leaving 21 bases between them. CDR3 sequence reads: CASSSDSIPRYTNTGELFF. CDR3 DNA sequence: TGTGCCAGCAGCTCCGATAGCATACCCAGATATACGAACACCGGGGAGCTGTTTTTT.

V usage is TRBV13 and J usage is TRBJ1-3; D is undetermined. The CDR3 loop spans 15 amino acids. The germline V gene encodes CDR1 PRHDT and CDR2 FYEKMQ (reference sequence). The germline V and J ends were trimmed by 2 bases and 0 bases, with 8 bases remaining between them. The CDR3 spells CASSLITLSGNTIYF. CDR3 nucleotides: TGTGCCAGCAGCTTAATTACCCTCTCTGGAAACACCATATATTTT.

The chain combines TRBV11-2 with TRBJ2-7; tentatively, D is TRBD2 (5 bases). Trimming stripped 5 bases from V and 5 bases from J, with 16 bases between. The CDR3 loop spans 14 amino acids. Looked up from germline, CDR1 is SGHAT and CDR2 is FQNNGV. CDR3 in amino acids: CASSLRPGLDEQYF. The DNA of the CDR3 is TGTGCCAGCAGCCTGAGACCGGGATTGGACGAGCAGTACTTC.

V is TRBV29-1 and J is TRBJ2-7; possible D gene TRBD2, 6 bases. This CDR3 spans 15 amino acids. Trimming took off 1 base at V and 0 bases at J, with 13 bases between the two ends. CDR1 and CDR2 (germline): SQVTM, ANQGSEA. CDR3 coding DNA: TGCAGCGTTGAAGGAGAGGCGGGACGCTCCTACGAGCAGTACTTC. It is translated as CSVEGEAGRSYEQYF.

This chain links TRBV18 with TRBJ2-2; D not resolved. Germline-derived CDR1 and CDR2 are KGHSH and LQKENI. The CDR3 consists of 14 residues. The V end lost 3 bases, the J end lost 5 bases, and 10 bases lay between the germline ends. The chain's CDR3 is CASSPPSSTGELFF. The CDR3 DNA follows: TGTGCCAGCTCACCGCCCTCATCTACCGGGGAGCTGTTTTTT.

CDR3 amino acids: CASSGDGLAGYEQYF. The DNA of the CDR3 is TGCGCCAGCAGCGGGGATGGGCTAGCGGGTTACGAGCAGTACTTC. The chain joins TRBV4-3 to TRBJ2-7; TRBD2 matches at 8 bases. Looked up from germline, CDR1 is LGHNA and CDR2 is YSLEER. This CDR3 region has 15 residues. V gave up 5 bases and J gave up 4 bases; unmatched junction bases: 10.

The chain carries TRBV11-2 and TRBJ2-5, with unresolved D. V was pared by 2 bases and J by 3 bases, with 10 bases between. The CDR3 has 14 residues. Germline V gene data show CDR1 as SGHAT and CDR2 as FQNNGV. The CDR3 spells CASSLWLEEETQYF. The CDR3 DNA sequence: TGTGCCAGCAGCTTATGGCTAGAGGAAGAGACCCAGTACTTC.

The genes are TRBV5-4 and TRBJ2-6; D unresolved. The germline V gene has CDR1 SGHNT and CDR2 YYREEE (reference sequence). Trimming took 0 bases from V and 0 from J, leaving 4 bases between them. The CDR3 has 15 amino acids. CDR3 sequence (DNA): TGTGCCAGCAGCTTGGGGGACTCTGGGGCCAACGTCCTGACTTTC. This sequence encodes CASSLGDSGANVLTF.

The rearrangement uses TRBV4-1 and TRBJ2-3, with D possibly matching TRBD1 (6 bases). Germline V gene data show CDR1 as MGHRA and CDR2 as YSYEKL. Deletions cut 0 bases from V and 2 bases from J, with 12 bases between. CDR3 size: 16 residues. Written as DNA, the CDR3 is TGCGCCAGCAGCCAAGAGTCAGGGGTTGACACAGATACGCAGTATTTT. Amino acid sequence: CASSQESGVDTDTQYF.

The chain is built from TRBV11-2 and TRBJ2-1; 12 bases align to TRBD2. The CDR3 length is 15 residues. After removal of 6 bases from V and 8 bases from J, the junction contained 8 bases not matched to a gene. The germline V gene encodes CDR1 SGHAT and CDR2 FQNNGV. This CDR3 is CASRPTSGSSYEQFF. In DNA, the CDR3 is TGTGCCAGCAGGCCGACTAGCGGGAGTTCCTATGAGCAGTTCTTC.

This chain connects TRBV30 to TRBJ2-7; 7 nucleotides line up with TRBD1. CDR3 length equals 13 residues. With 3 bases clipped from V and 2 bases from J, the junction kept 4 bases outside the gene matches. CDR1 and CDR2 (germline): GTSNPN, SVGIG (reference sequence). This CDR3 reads CAWRAGTAYEQYF. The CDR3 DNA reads TGTGCCTGGAGGGCCGGGACAGCCTACGAGCAGTACTTC.

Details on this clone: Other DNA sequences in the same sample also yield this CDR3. The CDR3 loop reads CASSPLKGVYEQYF. Written as DNA, the CDR3 is TGTGCCAGCAGCCCATTAAAGGGGGTCTACGAGCAGTACTTC. The chain joins TRBV7-9 to TRBJ2-7; tentatively, D is TRBD1 (6 bases). The CDR3 length is 14 residues. Germline CDR1 and CDR2: SEHNR and FQNEAQ (reference sequence). Trimming took 5 bases from V and 3 from J, leaving 14 bases between them.

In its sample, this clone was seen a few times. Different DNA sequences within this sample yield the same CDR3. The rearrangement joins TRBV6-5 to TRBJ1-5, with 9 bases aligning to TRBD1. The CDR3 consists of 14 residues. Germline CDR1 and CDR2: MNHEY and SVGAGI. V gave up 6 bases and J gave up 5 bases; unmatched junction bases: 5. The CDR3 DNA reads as TGTGCCAGCAGCCCCGGACAGGGGTATCAGCCCCAGCATTTT. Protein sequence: CASSPGQGYQPQHF.

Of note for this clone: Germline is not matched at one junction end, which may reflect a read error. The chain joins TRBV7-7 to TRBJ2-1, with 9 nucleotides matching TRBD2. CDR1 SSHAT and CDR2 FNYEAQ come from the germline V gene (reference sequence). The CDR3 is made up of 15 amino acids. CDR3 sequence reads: CASSLRAGGHNEQFF. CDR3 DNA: TGTGCTAGCAGCTTACGAGCGGGAGGTCACAATGAGCAGTTCTTC.

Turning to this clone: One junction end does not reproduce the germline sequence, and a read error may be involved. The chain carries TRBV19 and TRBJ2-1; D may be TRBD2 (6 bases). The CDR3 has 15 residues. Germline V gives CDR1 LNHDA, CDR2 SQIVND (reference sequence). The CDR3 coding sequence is TGTGCCAGTGGGGCATCCGGGAGCTCCCACAATGAGCAGTTCTTC. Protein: CASGASGSSHNEQFF. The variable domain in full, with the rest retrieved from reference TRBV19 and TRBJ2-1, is DGGITQSPKYLFRKEGQNVTLSCEQNLNHDAMYWYRQDPGQGLRLIYYSQIVNDFQKGDIAEGYSVSREKKESFPLTVTSAQKNPTAFYLCASGASGSSHNEQFFGPGTRLTVL.

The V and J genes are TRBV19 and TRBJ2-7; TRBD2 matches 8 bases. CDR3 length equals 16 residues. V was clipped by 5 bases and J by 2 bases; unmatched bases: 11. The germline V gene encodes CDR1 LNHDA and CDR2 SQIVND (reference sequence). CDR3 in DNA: TGTGCCAGTAGTGCCCCGGGACTAGGAACGCCCTACGAGCAGTACTTC. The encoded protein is CASSAPGLGTPYEQYF. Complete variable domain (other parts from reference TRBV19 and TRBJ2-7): DGGITQSPKYLFRKEGQNVTLSCEQNLNHDAMYWYRQDPGQGLRLIYYSQIVNDFQKGDIAEGYSVSREKKESFPLTVTSAQKNPTAFYLCASSAPGLGTPYEQYFGPGTRLTVT.

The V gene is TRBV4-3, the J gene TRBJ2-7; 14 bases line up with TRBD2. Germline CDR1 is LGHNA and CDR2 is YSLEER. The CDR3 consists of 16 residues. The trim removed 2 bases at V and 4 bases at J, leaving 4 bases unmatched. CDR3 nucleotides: TGCGCCAGCAGCCAAACCTGGACTAGCGGGGGGTACGAGCAGTACTTC. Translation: CASSQTWTSGGYEQYF.

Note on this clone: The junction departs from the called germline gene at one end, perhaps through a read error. CDR3 coding DNA: TGTGCCACCTCAACCCCGTCGGACCTATCAAGTAGTGAGAGCCAGTACTTC. Residues: CATSTPSDLSSSESQYF. V usage is TRBV19 and J usage is TRBJ2-5; D is ambiguous. The CDR3 length is 17 residues. CDR1 LNHDA and CDR2 SQIVND come from the germline V gene (reference sequence). Full variable domain (missing parts from reference TRBV19 and TRBJ2-5): DGGITQSPKYLFRKEGQNVTLSCEQNLNHDAMYWYRQDPGQGLRLIYYSQIVNDFQKGDIAEGYSVSREKKESFPLTVTSAQKNPTAFYLCATSTPSDLSSSESQYFGPGTRLLVL.

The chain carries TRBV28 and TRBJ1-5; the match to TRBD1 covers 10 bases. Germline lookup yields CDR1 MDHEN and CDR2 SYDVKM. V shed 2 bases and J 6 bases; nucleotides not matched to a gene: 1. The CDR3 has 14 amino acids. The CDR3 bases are TGTGCCAGCAGTTTAGACAGGGGGCCTCAGCCCCAGCATTTT. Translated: CASSLDRGPQPQHF.

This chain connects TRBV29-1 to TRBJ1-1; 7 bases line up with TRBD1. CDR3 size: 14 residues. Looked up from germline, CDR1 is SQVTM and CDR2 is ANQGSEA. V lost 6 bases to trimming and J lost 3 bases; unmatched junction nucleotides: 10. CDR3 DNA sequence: TGCAGCGTCCGGGACAGAAGTAGGGACACTGAAGCTTTCTTT. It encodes CSVRDRSRDTEAFF. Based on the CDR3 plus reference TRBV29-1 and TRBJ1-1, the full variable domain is SAVISQKPSRDICQRGTSLTIQCQVDSQVTMMFWYRQQPGQSLTLIATANQGSEATYESGFVIDKFPISRPNLTFSTLTVSNMSPEDSSIYLCSVRDRSRDTEAFFGQGTRLTVV.

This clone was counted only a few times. The CDR3 is CASSGRAGVFF. DNA of the CDR3: TGCGCCAGCAGCGGGCGGGCTGGGGTGTTTTTT. This chain connects TRBV4-1 to TRBJ1-4; D gene unclear. The CDR3 sequence is 11 residues long. Germline values: CDR1 MGHRA, CDR2 YSYEKL. Trimming took off 5 bases at V and 15 bases at J, with 13 bases between the two ends.

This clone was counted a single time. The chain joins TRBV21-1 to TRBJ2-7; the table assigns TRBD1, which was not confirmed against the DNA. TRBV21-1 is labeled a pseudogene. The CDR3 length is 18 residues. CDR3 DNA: TGTGCCAGCAGCAAAGGGCCGACGGGTGGATCGGACACCTACGAGCAGTACTTC. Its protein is CASSKGPTGGSDTYEQYF.

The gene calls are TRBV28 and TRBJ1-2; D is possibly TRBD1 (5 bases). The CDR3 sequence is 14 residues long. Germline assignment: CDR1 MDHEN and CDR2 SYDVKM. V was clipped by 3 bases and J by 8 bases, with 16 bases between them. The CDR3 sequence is CASSFISTAWGYTF. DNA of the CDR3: TGTGCCAGCAGTTTTATTTCGACAGCTTGGGGCTACACCTTC.